This T cell receptor beta chain was retrieved from a study of control samples from healthy donors and cancer patients. From germline, CDR1 is SNHLY and CDR2 FYNNEI. V gave up 1 base and J gave up 0 bases, with 7 bases separating them. The CDR3 covers 16 residues. Libraries were prepared by immunoSEQ multiplex PCR; TCRdb keeps only in-frame clonotypes and omits some of them. The top ten hold around 6% of the sample, which has some 130,000 clones, around 90% seen once. This receptor was taken from a man aged 18 to 30 in good health. The sequenced sample consisted of blood. This sequence joins TRBV2 and TRBJ1-6; no clear D gene. The CDR3, as DNA: TGTGCCAGCAGTGAAGAGTCCGGCTCCTATAATTCACCCCTCCACTTT. The encoded protein is CASSEESGSYNSPLHF.